A single TCR beta chain is shown here with its context. The sample is drawn from a study of blood T cell repertoires in COVID-19. The overall study: The study drew acute and convalescent COVID-19 samples from the United States, Italy and Spain. Sample material is recorded as cDNA or gDNA derived from T cells, B-cell-depleted T cells, or PBMCs.

CDR3 size: 13 residues. Germline CDR1 is SGDLS and CDR2 is YYNGEE. The germline V and J ends were trimmed by 4 bases and 5 bases, with 12 bases remaining between them. In the authors' methods: Amplification with reference gene primers provided the estimates of nucleated cell counts. The data were produced by immunoSEQ multiplex PCR, yet TCRdb's version contains in-frame clones alone and is incomplete. That table is the source of V, J and clone size, and D and trimming were worked out from the DNA. In the table there are about 300,000 clones, approximately 90% of which are singletons. This clonotype was obtained from a young woman who had recovered from COVID-19. Sequenced sample: peripheral blood. This sequence joins TRBV9 and TRBJ2-5; D remains unclear. The CDR3: CASSPGPGETQYF. DNA for the CDR3: TGTGCCAGCAGCCCGGGTCCCGGGGAGACCCAGTACTTC. Together with reference TRBV9 and TRBJ2-5, the CDR3 gives the full variable domain: DSGVTQTPKHLITATGQRVTLRCSPRSGDLSVYWYQQSLDQGLQFLIQYYNGEERAKGNILERFSAQQFPDLHSELNLSSLELGDSALYFCASSPGPGETQYFGPGTRLLVL.